This T cell receptor (beta chain) was profiled in a study of shared clonotypes between healthy human individuals. Study findings and constraints: Shared clonotypes: about 5% naive CD4, approximately 3.4% naive CD8, about 2.2% memory CD4, 0.35% to 0.5% memory CD8. Large sequencing depth failed to make sorted-subset sequencing complete, rarefaction showed.

Study processing details: For the immunoSEQ data, sequences were junction-only without quality scores, so filtering differed. Profiled with immunoSEQ multiplex PCR; TCRdb holds only in-frame clones, not every one. From that table come the V and J calls and clone size; the DNA was used to work out D and trimming. The sample includes 2 million or so clones, 85% to 95% seen only once; the top ten take more than 0.1%. With regard to this clone: Its antigen is as yet unknown.

Sequencing was done on a sample of naive CD4+ T cells sorted from blood. Subset defined: CD45RA+ positively selected. This sequence originates from a young man in good health.

The CDR3 DNA is TGCGCCACCACAGGGGAATTGAACACCGGGGAGCTGTTTTTT. Amino acid sequence: CATTGELNTGELFF. This chain connects TRBV10-1 to TRBJ2-2, with TRBD1 matching 7 bases. Germline V gene data show CDR1 as WNHNN and CDR2 as SYGVQD (reference sequence). The J segment lost 1 base and the V segment lost 10 bases, leaving 6 bases of the junction unmatched. The CDR3 runs to 14 residues.